This TCR beta chain appears in the sequencing data of a study of blood T cell repertoires in COVID-19. As for the study in general: PBMCs, B-cell-depleted T cells, or T cells provided the cDNA or gDNA that made up the material.

The V segment lost 2 bases and the J segment 2 bases; nucleotides outside the gene matches: 3. CDR1 is SGHKS, CDR2 YYEKEE, per germline (reference sequence). CDR3 length: 14 amino acids. In the source study's methods: Amplifying reference gene primers gave estimates of nucleated cell counts. Some clones are missing from TCRdb's copy, which holds only in-frame ones; the method was immunoSEQ multiplex PCR. V, J and clone size derive from that table, while D and trimming were established from the DNA sequence. The data show about 120,000 clones, with approximately 80% seen just once and 10% held by the top ten.

This clonotype originated in a human donor in a cohort sampled during active COVID-19. The chain employs TRBV5-5 and TRBJ2-5; 7 positions agree with TRBD2. Sequenced material: peripheral blood. In DNA, the CDR3 is TGTGCCAGCAGCTTCGGGGGGAGGCAAGAGACCCAGTACTTC. The encoded protein is CASSFGGRQETQYF.